This section outlines one TCR beta chain sequence together with its context. The antigen remains unidentified. One to two pinch biopsies were taken from the rectum during colonoscopy. Up to 500,000 reads were sequenced per sample. Method: immunoSEQ multiplex PCR; TCRdb's copy keeps in-frame clones and lacks some. The data show some 10,000 clones, approximately 80% seen once. The data were taken from a study of pediatric ulcerative colitis. This CDR3 contains 15 residues. V trimming: 6 bases; J trimming: 3 bases; junction bases outside the gene matches: 8. CDR1 MNHNS and CDR2 SASEGT come from the germline V gene. The study's findings and limits: Blood-rectal clonal overlap within each person was significantly higher in ulcerative colitis patients than controls. All ulcerative colitis patients, but no controls, carried two rectal clonotypes. Clonal expansions reduced rectal repertoire diversity in acute severe colitis.

The chain is built from TRBV6-1 and TRBJ2-1, with 7 bases aligning to TRBD2. This TCR came from a girl between 10 and 17 years old who was a control in a study of pediatric ulcerative colitis. The sequenced sample consisted of gut tissue. The chain's CDR3 is CASRALAVRYNEQFF. The CDR3 DNA reads as TGTGCCAGCAGGGCCCTAGCGGTACGCTACAATGAGCAGTTCTTC.